The 25 T cell receptor beta chains below were found in one sample sequenced in a study of identical twins. TCRdb called the 5' RACE reads again in MiXCR, with one record for every CDR3 protein. The repertoire consists of roughly 690,000 distinct CDR3 sequences, with around 6% occurring once and the leading ten covering approximately 1.6%. What was sequenced was naive T cells sorted from blood. Every receptor here comes from a man between 18 and 29 years old in good health.

This clonotype was counted ten times or more. The gene calls are TRBV12-3 or TRBV12-4 and TRBJ2-3; TRBD2 might be the D (6 bases). V lost 6 bases, J lost 8 bases, and 9 bases lay in between. The CDR3 covers 11 residues. As DNA, the CDR3 is TGTGCCAGCAGGTACGGGGGTACGCAGTATTTT. Encoded protein: CASRYGGTQYF.

This clonotype was recorded at least ten times. The V gene is TRBV27, the J gene TRBJ1-1; D is undetermined. V gave up 8 bases and J gave up 0 bases, with 16 bases separating them. The CDR3 totals 15 residues. The V gene's germline CDR1 is MNHEY and CDR2 SMNVEV (reference sequence). Here the CDR3 DNA reads TGTGCCAGCGGAAGGGTTTCCAATATGAACACTGAAGCTTTCTTT. Protein product: CASGRVSNMNTEAFF.

This clonotype showed up just a few times. The genes are TRBV20-1 and TRBJ2-1, with 8 bases matching TRBD2. The CDR3 contains 13 residues. Losses at the gene ends were 5 bases for V and 6 bases for J; bases not matched to a gene: 6. Germline CDR1 and CDR2: DFQATT and SNEGSKA (reference sequence). The CDR3 coding sequence is TGCAGTGCTTATAGCGGGGCTGGCAATGAGCAGTTCTTC. As protein: CSAYSGAGNEQFF.

This clonotype came up a few times. The rearrangement links TRBV7-9 to TRBJ2-7; 11 bases align to TRBD1. CDR1 and CDR2 (germline): SEHNR, FQNEAQ (reference sequence). The CDR3 covers 13 residues. Losses at the gene ends were 4 bases for V and 5 bases for J; bases not matched to a gene: 1. CDR3 residues: CASSWTGGNEQYV. The CDR3 DNA reads TGTGCCAGCAGCTGGACAGGGGGCAACGAGCAGTACGTC.

This clonotype was seen repeatedly, ten times or more. V and J are TRBV12-3 or TRBV12-4 and TRBJ1-5; D gene ambiguous. V was pared by 3 bases and J by 3 bases, with 9 bases between. The CDR3 consists of 14 residues. The CDR3 reads CASSFSPDNQPQHF. CDR3 nucleotides: TGTGCCAGCAGTTTTTCACCGGACAATCAGCCCCAGCATTTT.

The sample holds many counts of this clonotype. The chain uses TRBV24-1 and TRBJ2-1; D is uncertain. In germline, CDR1 is KGHDR, CDR2 SFDVKD. The CDR3 loop spans 11 amino acids. V lost 6 bases and J 7 bases, leaving 6 bases between the germline ends. CDR3 sequence reads: CATSMGNEQFF. The DNA of the CDR3 is TGTGCCACCAGTATGGGAAATGAGCAGTTCTTC.

This clonotype turned up a few times. The gene calls are TRBV27 and TRBJ2-1, with 12 bases fitting TRBD2. Germline CDR1 reads MNHEY; CDR2 reads SMNVEV (reference sequence). J was trimmed by 4 bases and V by 6 bases; bases with no gene match: 4. CDR3 length: 15 residues. CDR3 residues: CASSDGLAGYNEQFF. DNA of the CDR3: TGTGCCAGCAGCGATGGACTAGCGGGGTACAATGAGCAGTTCTTC.

At least ten counts were recorded for this clonotype. The chain links TRBV5-1 to TRBJ2-4; D is uncertain. V was shortened by 2 bases and J by 3 bases, with 18 bases between the two germline ends. Germline V gene sequence: CDR1 SGHRS, CDR2 YFSETQ. The CDR3 length is 17 residues. Written as DNA, the CDR3 is TGCGCCAGCAGCTTCAGCTCTGCATCGCTCGGCAAAAACATTCAGTACTTC. Translated: CASSFSSASLGKNIQYF.

CDR3 DNA: TGTGCCAGCAGTGTTTATCGCGGGGCGAGAGGAAGAACAGATACGCAGTATTTT. It encodes CASSVYRGARGRTDTQYF. The chain carries TRBV6-1 and TRBJ2-3; perhaps TRBD2 as D (6 bases). V was cut by 4 bases and J by 3 bases, with 23 bases left in between. Germline values: CDR1 MNHNS, CDR2 SASEGT. The CDR3 is 18 amino acids.

The table lists this clonotype with many counts. The chain uses TRBV10-3 and TRBJ2-2; 12 positions match TRBD2. Trimming at V came to 5 bases and at J to 0 bases, leaving 4 bases not matched to a gene. The CDR3 sequence is 17 residues long. Germline CDR1 and CDR2: ENHRY and SYGVKD. In DNA, the CDR3 is TGTGCCATCAGTCCAGGACTAGCGGGGTCGAACACCGGGGAGCTGTTTTTT. This gives the protein CAISPGLAGSNTGELFF.

This clonotype was seen at least ten times. V usage is TRBV6-5 and J usage is TRBJ2-2; no definite D call. Trimming removed 1 base at V and 5 bases at J, with 5 bases between. The CDR3 loop spans 13 amino acids. Per germline, CDR1 MNHEY and CDR2 SVGAGI. The chain's CDR3 is CASSYFGTGELFF. In DNA form, the CDR3 reads TGTGCCAGCAGTTACTTCGGAACCGGGGAGCTGTTTTTT.

This clonotype was detected many times. V gene TRBV12-3 or TRBV12-4 combines with J gene TRBJ2-2; 8 bases map to TRBD1. V shed 7 bases and J 4 bases; nucleotides not matched to a gene: 8. The CDR3 totals 15 residues. CDR3 loop: CASTYRGWATGELFF. CDR3 coding DNA: TGTGCCAGCACGTACAGGGGGTGGGCCACCGGGGAGCTGTTTTTT.

This clonotype was observed at least ten times. This sequence joins TRBV9 and TRBJ2-1; TRBD1 aligns across 11 bases. The CDR3 is 16 residues long. With V trimmed by 4 bases and J by 6 bases, 9 bases remained unmatched. Germline CDR1 SGDLS, CDR2 YYNGEE. CDR3 amino acids: CASSPRPGTGGNEQFF. Written as DNA, the CDR3 is TGTGCCAGCAGCCCTAGACCCGGGACAGGGGGCAATGAGCAGTTCTTC.

This clonotype has a handful of counts. The chain joins TRBV28 to TRBJ2-5; a possible D gene is TRBD1 (6 bases). The germline gives CDR1 MDHEN, CDR2 SYDVKM. Trimming removed 6 bases at V and 4 bases at J, with 18 bases between. The CDR3 length is 15 residues. CDR3 residues: CASSPDRTYAETQYF. For the CDR3, the DNA is TGTGCCAGCAGCCCTGACAGGACGTATGCAGAGACCCAGTACTTC.

Only a few counts were recorded for this clonotype. This chain links TRBV20-1 with TRBJ1-5, with D perhaps TRBD1 (6 bases). CDR3 length: 17 amino acids. Trimming removed 4 bases from V and 0 bases from J, with 19 bases in between. Germline CDR1 and CDR2: DFQATT and SNEGSKA (reference sequence). CDR3 in DNA: TGCAGTGCTACGCAGATCCGGGACACTCTTAGCAATCAGCCCCAGCATTTT. Translation: CSATQIRDTLSNQPQHF.

This clonotype was found many times. The gene calls are TRBV6-1 and TRBJ2-3, with 8 bases aligning to TRBD1. V shed 10 bases and J 1 base; nucleotides not matched to a gene: 13. The germline CDR1 and CDR2 sequences are MNHNS and SASEGT. The CDR3 runs to 16 residues. The chain's CDR3 is CATRIVGQGRTDTQYF. CDR3 DNA: TGTGCCACCCGGATAGTCGGACAGGGCCGCACAGATACGCAGTATTTT.

This clonotype was seen repeatedly, ten times or more. The rearrangement joins TRBV29-1 to TRBJ2-2; TRBD1 matches at 7 bases. Germline CDR1 SQVTM, CDR2 ANQGSEA. This CDR3 contains 15 residues. The CDR3 region is CSVTGTASNTGELFF. In DNA, the CDR3 is TGCAGTGTTACCGGGACAGCCTCGAACACCGGGGAGCTGTTTTTT.

This clonotype was recorded many times. The rearrangement joins TRBV28 to TRBJ2-7; tentatively, D is TRBD1 (6 bases). The germline V gene has CDR1 MDHEN and CDR2 SYDVKM. Trimming took off 5 bases at V and 3 bases at J, with 20 bases between the two ends. There are 16 residues in the CDR3. The CDR3 spells CASSRRAFRGGYEQYF. The DNA for the CDR3 is TGTGCCAGCAGTCGGCGAGCCTTTCGAGGGGGCTACGAGCAGTACTTC.

In this sample, this clonotype turned up many times. This chain connects TRBV6-5 to TRBJ2-3; maybe TRBD1 (6 bases). V was pared by 0 bases and J by 4 bases, with 14 bases between. This CDR3 is 16 amino acids long. Germline V CDR1 and CDR2: MNHEY, SVGAGI. CDR3 loop: CASSYSIPWTADTQYF. For the CDR3, the DNA is TGTGCCAGCAGTTACTCGATTCCGTGGACAGCAGATACGCAGTATTTT.

This clonotype was counted between two and nine times. The chain links TRBV5-1 to TRBJ2-4; perhaps TRBD2 as D (6 bases). Germline V gene data show CDR1 as SGHRS and CDR2 as YFSETQ. The CDR3 runs 14 residues. Trimming removed 5 bases at V and 1 base at J, with 10 bases between. CDR3 sequence reads: CASREEGAKNIQYF. DNA of the CDR3: TGCGCCAGCAGGGAGGAGGGTGCCAAAAACATTCAGTACTTC.

In its sample, this clonotype was seen once. This chain connects TRBV18 to TRBJ1-2; no definite D call. Germline CDR1 reads KGHSH; CDR2 reads LQKENI. This CDR3 has 11 amino acids. Trimming removed 3 bases from V and 8 bases from J, with 7 bases in between. The DNA of the CDR3 is TGTGCCAGCTCACCGGGGAAGGGCTACACCTTC. As protein: CASSPGKGYTF.

This clonotype was seen more than once but under ten times. The chain links TRBV3-1 to TRBJ1-5, with D possibly being TRBD1 (5 bases). V gave up 0 bases and J gave up 6 bases, with 12 bases separating them. There are 15 residues in the CDR3. The germline CDR1 and CDR2 sequences are LGHDT and YNNKEL (reference sequence). CDR3 sequence reads: CASSQDAGPFQPQHF. The CDR3, as DNA: TGTGCCAGCAGCCAAGATGCGGGACCCTTTCAGCCCCAGCATTTT.

This clonotype was seen only a few times. The chain combines TRBV6-2 or TRBV6-3 with TRBJ2-7; 9 bases line up with TRBD2. Germline CDR1 and CDR2: MNHEY and SVGEGT. Trimming took 7 bases from V and 5 from J; bases not matched to a gene: 3. The length of the CDR3 is 12 residues. The chain's CDR3 is CASMVAGDEQYF. As DNA, the CDR3 is TGTGCCAGCATGGTAGCGGGAGACGAGCAGTACTTC.

The chain recombines TRBV7-8 with TRBJ2-3; D not certain. With 7 bases removed from V and 3 bases from J, the gap between germline ends came to 14 bases. This CDR3 spans 14 amino acids. Per the germline V gene, CDR1 is SGHVS and CDR2 is FQNEAQ. The CDR3 reads CASMKTPFTDTQYF. The CDR3 region has the DNA TGTGCCAGCATGAAGACGCCCTTTACAGATACGCAGTATTTT.

Notes on this clonotype: It is likely a read error, because the conserved phenylalanine at the end of the CDR3 is missing. V is TRBV12-3 or TRBV12-4 and J is TRBJ1-5; 8 nucleotides agree with TRBD1. Trimming cost V 5 bases and J 4 bases; bases outside gene matches: 4. The CDR3 covers 14 residues. CDR3 sequence reads: CASSGRGPNQPQHV. Here the CDR3 DNA reads TGTGCCAGCAGTGGCAGGGGGCCAAATCAGCCCCAGCATGTT.